This T cell receptor (beta chain) was captured in a study of shared clonotypes between healthy human individuals. Study background: For every donor, three CD4 naive, three CD4 memory, two CD8 naive and one CD8 memory plates were used.

The genomic DNA of each subset was split evenly across several immunoSEQ plates. TCRdb's table, derived via immunoSEQ multiplex PCR, lists solely in-frame clones and lacks some. The repertoire holds fewer than 2.5 million clones, with approximately 94% as singletons. V trimming: 6 bases; J trimming: 0 bases; junction bases outside the gene matches: 6. In germline, CDR1 is MNHEY, CDR2 SMNVEV (reference sequence). This CDR3 is 16 amino acids long. The rearrangement links TRBV27 to TRBJ2-1, with TRBD2 identical over 9 bases. Sequencing input: naive CD4+ T cells from PBMCs. The subset: CD45RA+ positively selected. The TCR comes from a man aged 18-30 years in good health. Some clones in this sample may be carry-over from other donors' samples. CDR3 in amino acids: CASSKLAGVSYNEQFF. CDR3 DNA: TGTGCCAGCAGCAAACTAGCGGGCGTCTCCTACAATGAGCAGTTCTTC.